The rows below give T cell receptor beta chains drawn from one sample of a study of control samples from healthy donors and cancer patients. Here immunoSEQ multiplex PCR was the method, and the copy in TCRdb shows in-frame clones only, minus some. The sample lists under 200,000 clones, 90% to 95% occurring once. Sequenced: blood. The receptors come from a woman aged 30 to 39 in good health. Each CDR3 is given with its conserved first and last residue. D genes are given only for firm matches. Rows may omit the clone size; those that give it use once, few, many or a size class.

J: TRBJ2-1
size: .
length: 15
D: TRBD2
V: TRBV9
DNA: TGTGCCAGTGGACTAGCGGGAGTAGGCTACAATGAGCAGTTCTTC
CDR3: CASGLAGVGYNEQFF

J: TRBJ2-2
size: .
length: 14
D: .
V: TRBV9
DNA: TGTGCCAGCAGCGTAGTAGGGAACACCGGGGAGCTGTTTTTT
CDR3: CASSVVGNTGELFF

J: TRBJ2-1
size: few
length: 13
D: .
V: TRBV28
DNA: TGTGCCAGCAGTTCGGAGGGCTACAATGAGCAGTTCTTC
CDR3: CASSSEGYNEQFF

J: TRBJ2-2
size: .
length: 14
D: .
V: TRBV16
DNA: TGTGCCAGCAGCCAATCGGGGGTAACCGGGGAGCTGTTTTTT
CDR3: CASSQSGVTGELFF

J: TRBJ2-1
size: .
length: 14
D: .
V: TRBV18
DNA: TGTGCCAGCTCACCCATAGTCTCCCACAATGAGCAGTTCTTC
CDR3: CASSPIVSHNEQFF

J: TRBJ1-3
size: .
length: 15
D: .
V: TRBV5-6
DNA: TGTGCCAGCAGCTCGGGACCGAACTCTGGAAACACCATATATTTT
CDR3: CASSSGPNSGNTIYF

J: TRBJ1-1
size: .
length: 15
D: TRBD1
V: TRBV15
DNA: TGTGCCACCAGCGCGGGACAGGTAGCGAACACTGAAGCTTTCTTT
CDR3: CATSAGQVANTEAFF

J: TRBJ2-1
size: .
length: 14
D: TRBD2
V: TRBV7-9
DNA: TGTGCCAGCACCCGACTAGCGGGGGACAATGAGCAGTTCTTC
CDR3: CASTRLAGDNEQFF

J: TRBJ1-2
size: .
length: 12
D: TRBD1
V: TRBV2
DNA: TGTGCCAGCAGAACAGGGGGGGATGGCTACACCTTC
CDR3: CASRTGGDGYTF

J: TRBJ1-1
size: .
length: 11
D: TRBD1
V: TRBV5-1
DNA: TGCGCCAGCAGCTTGGGACAGGGGGCTTTCTTT
CDR3: CASSLGQGAFF

J: TRBJ1-2
size: .
length: 14
D: .
V: TRBV28
DNA: TGTGCCAGCAGTTTAGTGACAGCTAACTATGGCTACACCTTC
CDR3: CASSLVTANYGYTF

J: TRBJ2-2
size: .
length: 13
D: .
V: TRBV19
DNA: TGTGCCAGCGGGGGTGGTGGGACCGGGGAGCTGTTTTTT
CDR3: CASGGGGTGELFF

J: TRBJ2-1
size: .
length: 16
D: TRBD2
V: TRBV19
DNA: TGTGCCAGTAGTTTCCGGACTAGCGGGAGGGCCGCTGAGCAGTTCTTC
CDR3: CASSFRTSGRAAEQFF

J: TRBJ1-5
size: .
length: 15
D: .
V: TRBV3-1/TRBV3-2
DNA: TGTGCCAGCAGCCAAGGCAGGGTAGGAAATCAGCCCCAGCATTTT
CDR3: CASSQGRVGNQPQHF

J: TRBJ2-5
size: .
length: 16
D: TRBD2
V: TRBV3-1/TRBV3-2
DNA: TGTGCCAGCAGCCAAGCTAGCGGGGGGGCCAGAGAGACCCAGTACTTC
CDR3: CASSQASGGARETQYF

J: TRBJ1-1
size: .
length: 15
D: TRBD1
V: TRBV3-1/TRBV3-2
DNA: TGTGCCAGCAGCCAAGGAAGGACAGGGGACACTGAAGCTTTCTTT
CDR3: CASSQGRTGDTEAFF

J: TRBJ1-6
size: .
length: 15
D: .
V: TRBV7-2
DNA: TGTGCCAGCAGCTTAGGGACCGGTTATAATTCACCCCTCCACTTT
CDR3: CASSLGTGYNSPLHF

J: TRBJ2-1
size: .
length: 17
D: TRBD1
V: TRBV5-1
DNA: TGCGCCAGCAGCTTTGCCGGACAGGGGAACTCCTACAATGAGCAGTTCTTC
CDR3: CASSFAGQGNSYNEQFF

J: TRBJ1-1
size: .
length: 14
D: TRBD1
V: TRBV10-3
DNA: TGTGCCATCAGTGACCCCGACAGGGGAGCTGAAGCTTTCTTT
CDR3: CAISDPDRGAEAFF

J: TRBJ1-2
size: .
length: 13
D: TRBD1
V: TRBV7-3
DNA: TGTGCCAGCAGCCCCCGGACAGGGGGTGGCTACACCTTC
CDR3: CASSPRTGGGYTF

J: TRBJ2-5
size: .
length: 15
D: TRBD2
V: TRBV7-3
DNA: TGTGCCAGCAGCGACGGGGGACTACCCCAAGAGACCCAGTACTTC
CDR3: CASSDGGLPQETQYF

J: TRBJ2-7
size: .
length: 15
D: TRBD2
V: TRBV6-1
DNA: TGTGCCAGCAGTGAATTAGCGGGGAGCTCCTACGAGCAGTACTTC
CDR3: CASSELAGSSYEQYF

J: TRBJ2-1
size: .
length: 13
D: TRBD2
V: TRBV5-1
DNA: TGCGCCAGCAGCCACGGACTAGCAGATGAGCAGTTCTTC
CDR3: CASSHGLADEQFF

J: TRBJ1-2
size: once
length: 15
D: .
V: TRBV4-3
DNA: TGCGCCAGCAGCCAAGTTGGGGGGCGCGGCTATGGCTACACCTTC
CDR3: CASSQVGGRGYGYTF

J: TRBJ1-3
size: .
length: 14
D: .
V: TRBV7-9
DNA: TGTGCCAGCAGCTTAGTAGCAGGGGGAAACACCATATATTTT
CDR3: CASSLVAGGNTIYF

J: TRBJ2-1
size: .
length: 16
D: .
V: TRBV6-2/TRBV6-3
DNA: TGTGCCAGCAGTTACGAGCTAGCTAATATCTACAATGAGCAGTTCTTC
CDR3: CASSYELANIYNEQFF

J: TRBJ1-2
size: .
length: 15
D: .
V: TRBV13
DNA: TGTGCCAGCAGCTTAGGCTCGGGGCGTAACTATGGCTACACCTTC
CDR3: CASSLGSGRNYGYTF

J: TRBJ2-2
size: .
length: 17
D: TRBD1
V: TRBV18
DNA: TGTGCCAGCTCACCACTGTCCGGGACAGGGGAAACCGGGGAGCTGTTTTTT
CDR3: CASSPLSGTGETGELFF